This T cell receptor (beta chain) stems from a study of beta chain features in type 1 diabetes. cDNA synthesis used the whole RNA isolate, giving expressed TCRB sequences. The table came from immunoSEQ multiplex PCR; TCRdb's copy has only in-frame clones and leaves some out. The profile shows just over 25,000 clones, almost 50% of them singletons. Losses at the gene ends were 10 bases for V and 2 bases for J; bases not matched to a gene: 8. The CDR3 runs 15 residues. CDR1 and CDR2 (germline): MNHNY, SVGAGI (reference sequence). Researchers reported sorting CD4+ naive, central memory, regulatory and stem cell-like memory cells via CD45RO/CCR7/CD25/CD127/CD95/CD27. Sorted populations were all over 98% pure. Study findings and constraints: Type 1 diabetes patients had TCRB CDR3s that were shorter (moderately but significantly so) in all four CD4+ subsets. The study found fewer insertions and more deletions at VDJ junctions in type 1 diabetes patients.

With respect to this clone: The antigen remains undetermined.

The sample comprised stem cell memory CD4+ T cells from blood. The origin of this receptor is a man aged 25 to 40 with type 1 diabetes. V is TRBV6-6 and J is TRBJ1-2; 12 nucleotides match TRBD1. CDR3 DNA: TGTGCCACCAGGGGACAGGGGGCGCAAAACTATGGCTACACCTTC. Amino acid sequence: CATRGQGAQNYGYTF.